This TCR beta chain was found in a study of CD8+ T cells in alopecia areata. The CDR3 covers 14 residues. The germline CDR1 and CDR2 sequences are GTSNPN and SVGIG (reference sequence). V was shortened by 4 bases and J by 0 bases, with 10 bases between the two germline ends. Extracted from the samples, RNA was reverse transcribed into cDNA to serve as the sequencing template. Data came from immunoSEQ multiplex PCR; TCRdb stores just in-frame clones and leaves some out. The table has about 200,000 clones, roughly 60% seen once. There are a few counts of this clone. Antigen unknown. Study-wide findings and caveats: Numerous clones, expanded in lesions, remained in scalp and blood during tofacitinib.

Indicated treatment: oral pan-JAK inhibitor, 5-10 mg twice daily. From alopecia areata patients, lesional scalp punch biopsies and peripheral blood were collected. This sample comprised CD4+ T cells sorted from blood, obtained at week 24, from a patient treated with tofacitinib. The genes are TRBV30 and TRBJ2-1; D is undetermined. The clonotype comes from a human donor with alopecia areata. In nucleotides, the CDR3 is TGTGCCTGGAAGTACCCGAGCTCCTACAATGAGCAGTTCTTC. Translation: CAWKYPSSYNEQFF.